This T cell receptor beta chain was found in a study of blood T cell repertoires in COVID-19. Sequenced by immunoSEQ multiplex PCR; TCRdb stores in-frame clones only, minus some. The sample holds roughly 100,000 clones; about four fifths are singletons and the top ten take around 20%. Unmatched junction bases numbered 8, after V lost 4 bases and J lost 0 bases. CDR3 size: 16 residues. Per germline, CDR1 MGHRA and CDR2 YSYEKL. The chain employs TRBV4-1 and TRBJ2-7, with TRBD1 matching 8 bases. Specimen: peripheral blood. The source of this sequence is a human donor in a cohort sampled during active COVID-19. The CDR3 coding sequence is TGCGCCAGCAGCCTAAGACAGGGGAGAAGCTCCTACGAGCAGTACTTC. It is translated as CASSLRQGRSSYEQYF.